Listed here are 2 T cell receptor beta chains from one sample, sequenced in a study of shared clonotypes between healthy human individuals (dated by TCRdb to the early 2020s). The library was built by means of the immunoSEQ multiplex PCR assay. The clones in this table, taken by TCRdb from immuneACCESS, are in-frame only. Not every clone is retained; where verified, under half of the shortfall comes from an unresolved V gene, and the cause of the rest is unknown. The sample profile shows approximately 640,000 clones; roughly 88% of them were found once. Of the sample, roughly 36% falls within the top ten clones. The sample comprised memory CD8+ T cells from PBMCs. The meaning of the sample's cell subset or site label: CD45RO+ cells pooled with CCR7-negative TemRA cells. The source is a man younger than 30 in good health. Some clones in this sample may be carry-over from other donors' samples.

This clone has just one count. The rearrangement joins TRBV14 to TRBJ2-5; 7 nucleotides line up with TRBD2. V was clipped by 1 base and J by 1 base; unmatched bases: 3. Germline CDR1 is SGHDN and CDR2 is FVKESK. The CDR3 is 15 amino acids. CDR3 loop: CASSQAGGFQETQYF. CDR3 bases: TGTGCCAGCAGCCAAGCGGGAGGATTCCAAGAGACCCAGTACTTC.

CDR3: CASSTGQVYNEQFF. Here the CDR3 DNA reads TGTGCCAGCAGCACGGGACAGGTGTACAATGAGCAGTTCTTC. The V and J genes are TRBV27 and TRBJ2-1; TRBD1 aligns across 8 bases. The CDR3 totals 14 residues. J lost 4 bases, V lost 6 bases, and 5 bases had no gene match. Germline assignment: CDR1 MNHEY and CDR2 SMNVEV (reference sequence).